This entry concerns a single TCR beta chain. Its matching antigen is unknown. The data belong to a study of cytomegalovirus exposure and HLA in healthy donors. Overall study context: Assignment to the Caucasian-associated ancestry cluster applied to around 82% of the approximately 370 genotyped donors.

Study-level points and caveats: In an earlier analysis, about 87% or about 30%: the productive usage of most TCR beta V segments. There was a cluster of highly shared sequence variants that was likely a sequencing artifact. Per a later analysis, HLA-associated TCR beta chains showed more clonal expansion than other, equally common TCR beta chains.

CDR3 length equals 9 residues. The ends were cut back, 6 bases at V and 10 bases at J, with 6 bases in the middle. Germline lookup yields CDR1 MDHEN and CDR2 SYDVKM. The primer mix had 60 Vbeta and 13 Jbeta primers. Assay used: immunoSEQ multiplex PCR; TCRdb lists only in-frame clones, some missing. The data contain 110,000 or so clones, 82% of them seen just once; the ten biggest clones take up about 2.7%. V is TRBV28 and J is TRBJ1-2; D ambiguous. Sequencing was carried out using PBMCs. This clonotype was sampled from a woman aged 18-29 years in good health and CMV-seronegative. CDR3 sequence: CASSFPYTF. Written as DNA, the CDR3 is TGTGCCAGCAGCTTCCCCTACACCTTC.